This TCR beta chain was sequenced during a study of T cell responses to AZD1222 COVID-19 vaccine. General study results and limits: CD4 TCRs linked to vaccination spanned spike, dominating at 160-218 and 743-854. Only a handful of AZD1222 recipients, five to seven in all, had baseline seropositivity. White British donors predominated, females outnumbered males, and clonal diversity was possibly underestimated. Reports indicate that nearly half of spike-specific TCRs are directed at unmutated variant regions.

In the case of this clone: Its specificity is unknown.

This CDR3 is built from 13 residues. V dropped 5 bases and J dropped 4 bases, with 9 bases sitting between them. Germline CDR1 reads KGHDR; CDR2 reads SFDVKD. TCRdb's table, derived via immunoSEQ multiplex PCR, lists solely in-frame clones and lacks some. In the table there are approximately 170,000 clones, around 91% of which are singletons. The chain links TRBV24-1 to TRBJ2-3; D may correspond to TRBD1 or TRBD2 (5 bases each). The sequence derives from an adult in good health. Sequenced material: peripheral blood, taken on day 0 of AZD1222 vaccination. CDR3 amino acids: CATSALGADTQYF. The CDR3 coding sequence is TGTGCCACCAGTGCCCTGGGGGCAGATACGCAGTATTTT.